This passage covers 20 T cell receptor beta chains from one sample sequenced in a study of blood T cell repertoires in COVID-19. Some clones are missing from TCRdb's copy, which holds only in-frame ones; the method was immunoSEQ multiplex PCR. The profile shows about 170,000 clones, approximately 86% of them singletons. The sequenced sample consisted of peripheral blood. These TCRs come from a man aged 65 to 79 with acute or convalescent COVID-19.

The V gene is TRBV19, the J gene TRBJ1-1, with 9 bases lining up with TRBD1. Germline trimming cut 7 bases from V and 11 bases from J; bases unmatched to any gene: 8. CDR3 length equals 12 residues. The germline CDR1 and CDR2 sequences are LNHDA and SQIVND (reference sequence). CDR3 in amino acids: CASTSRDRVAFF. The CDR3 DNA is TGTGCCAGTACTTCACGGGACAGGGTGGCTTTCTTT.

The chain uses TRBV15 and TRBJ1-2; 10 nucleotides line up with TRBD1. The V segment lost 9 bases and the J segment 2 bases; nucleotides outside the gene matches: 9. Germline assignment: CDR1 LNHNV and CDR2 YYDKDF (reference sequence). The CDR3 contains 15 residues. The CDR3 region is CATNSRDRGNYGYTF. The CDR3 coding sequence is TGTGCCACAAATTCCCGGGACAGGGGAAACTATGGCTACACCTTC.

The chain employs TRBV5-1 and TRBJ2-2, with TRBD2 matching 7 bases. V lost 4 bases, J lost 1 base, and 7 bases stayed unmatched. CDR1 and CDR2 (germline): SGHRS, YFSETQ. This CDR3 region has 16 residues. CDR3 sequence reads: CASSEAGLGNTGELFF. DNA for the CDR3: TGCGCCAGCAGCGAAGCGGGATTGGGGAACACCGGGGAGCTGTTTTTT.

This chain uses TRBV2 with TRBJ2-1; D is unclear. This CDR3 has 12 amino acids. Germline V gene sequence: CDR1 SNHLY, CDR2 FYNNEI. The ends were cut back, 6 bases at V and 6 bases at J, with 9 bases in the middle. The CDR3 sequence: CASRLEGNEQFF. CDR3 coding DNA: TGTGCCAGCAGGCTAGAAGGCAATGAGCAGTTCTTC.

J is TRBJ2-7 and V is TRBV5-1; 9 nucleotides line up with TRBD2. The CDR3 contains 15 residues. Germline V lookup: CDR1 SGHRS, CDR2 YFSETQ. The V and J ends lost 4 bases and 2 bases, in that order; junction bases with no gene match: 7. CDR3 region: CASSRSGRGAYEQYF. CDR3 nucleotides: TGCGCCAGCAGCCGTAGCGGGAGAGGAGCCTACGAGCAGTACTTC.

The chain employs TRBV10-3 and TRBJ2-7; 11 bases are a match to TRBD2. Trimming at V came to 6 bases and at J to 4 bases, leaving 5 bases not matched to a gene. CDR3 size: 14 residues. The germline CDR1 and CDR2 sequences are ENHRY and SYGVKD. This CDR3 is CAIRASGRRYEQYF. CDR3 in DNA: TGTGCCATCAGGGCTAGCGGGAGGAGGTACGAGCAGTACTTC.

The V call is TRBV21-1, the J call TRBJ2-4; TRBD1 is the table's D call, not checked against the DNA. TRBV21-1 is labeled a pseudogene. CDR3 length equals 18 residues. The DNA of the CDR3 is TGTGCCAGCAGCTCACGGACAGTGGGATGTATAGCCAAAAACATTCAGTACTTC. Its translation is CASSSRTVGCIAKNIQYF.

This clone was seen once. The chain is built from TRBV7-2 and TRBJ2-5; TRBD2 agrees at 16 bases. The J segment lost 9 bases and the V segment lost 5 bases, leaving 12 bases of the junction unmatched. Looked up from germline, CDR1 is SGHTA and CDR2 is FQGNSA. This CDR3 contains 17 residues. CDR3 region: CASSAAGTSGRAVAQYF. CDR3 DNA sequence: TGTGCCAGCAGCGCCGCCGGGACTAGCGGGAGGGCGGTGGCCCAGTACTTC.

The rearrangement joins TRBV18 to TRBJ2-3, with D tentatively TRBD1 (6 bases). Germline V lookup: CDR1 KGHSH, CDR2 LQKENI. The ends were cut back, 8 bases at V and 0 bases at J, with 12 bases in the middle. This CDR3 region has 14 residues. The CDR3 region is CASVQGYSTDTQYF. CDR3 bases: TGTGCCAGCGTTCAGGGGTATAGCACAGATACGCAGTATTTT.

The table lists this clone with a few counts. The chain carries TRBV29-1 and TRBJ2-5; TRBD1 matches at 7 bases. V lost 2 bases to trimming and J lost 5 bases; unmatched junction nucleotides: 5. There are 13 residues in the CDR3. CDR1 SQVTM and CDR2 ANQGSEA come from the germline V gene. In DNA form, the CDR3 reads TGCAGCGTTGAATACAGGGGCGGGGAGACCCAGTACTTC. Protein sequence: CSVEYRGGETQYF. Filled out from reference TRBV29-1 and TRBJ2-5, the complete variable domain reads SAVISQKPSRDICQRGTSLTIQCQVDSQVTMMFWYRQQPGQSLTLIATANQGSEATYESGFVIDKFPISRPNLTFSTLTVSNMSPEDSSIYLCSVEYRGGETQYFGPGTRLLVL.

This clone appeared a few times. The genes are TRBV19 and TRBJ1-5; possible D gene TRBD1, 5 bases. Germline-derived CDR1 and CDR2 are LNHDA and SQIVND (reference sequence). Trimming stripped 9 bases from V and 0 bases from J, with 18 bases between. The CDR3 is 16 residues long. CDR3 nucleotide sequence: TGTGCCAGCGGGGCGGGGTTACCCTTTAGCAATCAGCCCCAGCATTTT. Amino acid sequence: CASGAGLPFSNQPQHF.

The chain links TRBV12-3 or TRBV12-4 to TRBJ2-7, with 9 bases that match TRBD1. The CDR3 is made up of 13 amino acids. After removal of 7 bases from V and 2 bases from J, the junction contained 3 bases not matched to a gene. The CDR3 bases are TGTGCCAGCAAGCGGGACAGGGCCTACGAGCAGTACTTC. Amino acids: CASKRDRAYEQYF.

The genes are TRBV7-2 and TRBJ2-1; 7 nucleotides align to TRBD2. The CDR3 length is 15 residues. Germline V gene sequence: CDR1 SGHTA, CDR2 FQGNSA. Unmatched junction bases numbered 6, after V lost 3 bases and J lost 4 bases. This CDR3 reads CASSFMVGGYNEQFF. CDR3 DNA: TGTGCCAGCAGCTTTATGGTGGGGGGGTACAATGAGCAGTTCTTC.

The V gene is TRBV6-5, the J gene TRBJ1-2, with TRBD1 as a possible D gene (6 bases). The germline CDR1 and CDR2 sequences are MNHEY and SVGAGI. V was cut by 4 bases and J by 6 bases, with 15 bases left in between. The CDR3 has 14 amino acids. The DNA for the CDR3 is TGTGCCAGCAGTTCCCCGGACAGCCTAAATGGCTACACCTTC. It codes for CASSSPDSLNGYTF.

The CDR3 sequence is CASSFTNYGYTF. CDR3 bases: TGTGCCAGCAGCTTCACAAACTATGGCTACACCTTC. The chain carries TRBV7-3 and TRBJ1-2; no clear D gene. This CDR3 contains 12 residues. The V end lost 3 bases, the J end lost 2 bases, and 4 bases lay between the germline ends. Germline lookup yields CDR1 SGHTA and CDR2 FQGTGA.

This chain connects TRBV6-2 or TRBV6-3 to TRBJ1-1, with 7 positions matching TRBD1. Trimming at V came to 4 bases and at J to 0 bases, leaving 5 bases not matched to a gene. The CDR3 is made up of 15 amino acids. The germline V gene has CDR1 MNHEY and CDR2 SVGEGT. The CDR3, as DNA: TGTGCCAGCAGTTTACAGGGGTCGCTGAACACTGAAGCTTTCTTT. It yields the protein CASSLQGSLNTEAFF.

The gene calls are TRBV4-2 and TRBJ2-1, with 11 bases fitting TRBD2. Germline loops: CDR1 LGHNA, CDR2 YNFKEQ. The CDR3 consists of 17 residues. V gave up 2 bases and J gave up 2 bases; unmatched junction bases: 5. Here the CDR3 reads CASSQTLAGGAYNEQFF. The CDR3 DNA reads as TGTGCCAGCAGCCAAACGTTAGCGGGAGGGGCCTACAATGAGCAGTTCTTC.

The V call is TRBV5-5, the J call TRBJ2-1, with 9 positions matching TRBD2. CDR3 length: 15 residues. Looked up from germline, CDR1 is SGHKS and CDR2 is YYEKEE (reference sequence). The J segment lost 6 bases and the V segment lost 0 bases, leaving 4 bases of the junction unmatched. The CDR3 DNA reads TGTGCCAGCAGCTTGGCTCGCGGGAGGGCCAATGAGCAGTTCTTC. This encodes CASSLARGRANEQFF.

The CDR3 spells CASSWGDSRYEQYF. The CDR3 nucleotides are TGTGCCAGCAGTTGGGGGGACAGTAGATACGAGCAGTACTTC. The gene calls are TRBV28 and TRBJ2-7, with TRBD1 as a possible D gene (7 bases). With 4 bases removed from V and 4 bases from J, the gap between germline ends came to 14 bases. CDR1 MDHEN and CDR2 SYDVKM come from the germline V gene. The CDR3 spans 14 residues.

Regarding this clone: At the DNA level, this CDR3 is encoded by other sequences in the same sample as well. The chain employs TRBV15 and TRBJ1-3; 9 nucleotides align to TRBD1. CDR3 length: 15 residues. Losses at the gene ends were 3 bases for V and 2 bases for J; bases not matched to a gene: 2. Germline CDR1 is LNHNV and CDR2 is YYDKDF (reference sequence). The CDR3, as DNA: TGTGCCACCAGCAGGGACAGGGGCGCTGGAAACACCATATATTTT. It is translated as CATSRDRGAGNTIYF. Based on the CDR3 plus reference TRBV15 and TRBJ1-3, the full variable domain is DAMVIQNPRYQVTQFGKPVTLSCSQTLNHNVMYWYQQKSSQAPKLLFHYYDKDFNNEADTPDNFQSRRPNTSFCFLDIRSPGLGDTAMYLCATSRDRGAGNTIYFGEGSWLTVV.